The T cell receptor beta chain under discussion was sequenced for a study of cytomegalovirus exposure and HLA in healthy donors. To note about this clone: Its specificity is unknown.

The PCR employed 60 Vbeta primers together with 13 Jbeta primers. The table came from immunoSEQ multiplex PCR; TCRdb's copy has only in-frame clones and leaves some out. This sample carries some 170,000 clones, roughly three quarters of them seen once, and the ten largest clones take over 1.1%. Whole-study results and caveats: Productive rates of about 87% or about 30% were seen for most TCR beta V segments in an earlier analysis. Common viral pathogens seemed to be connected with several of the most significant clusters, according to a later analysis.

Germline lookup yields CDR1 SGHNT and CDR2 YYREEE (reference sequence). The CDR3 loop spans 15 amino acids. Trimming shortened V by 4 bases and J by 5 bases, and 15 bases separated the two germline ends. The chain joins TRBV5-4 to TRBJ2-2, with TRBD2 as a possible D gene (5 bases). The sample consisted of PBMCs. The sequence came from a man in his fifties or sixties in good health and CMV-seronegative. CDR3 in amino acids: CASSHAGVWTGELFF. Written as DNA, the CDR3 is TGTGCCAGCAGCCACGCCGGGGTCTGGACCGGGGAGCTGTTTTTT.